This T cell receptor beta chain came from a study of cytomegalovirus exposure and HLA in healthy donors. General observations from the study: TCR beta chain V- and J-gene trimming was linked, in a later analysis, to a missense variant in DCLRE1C.

The length of the CDR3 is 16 residues. CDR1 and CDR2 from the germline V gene are SGHTA and FQGTGA. V was shortened by 2 bases and J by 5 bases, with 18 bases between the two germline ends. As concerns this clone: Its target is not known.

PCR used 60 Vbeta primers and 13 Jbeta primers. Using immunoSEQ multiplex PCR, the repertoire was profiled, and TCRdb retains in-frame clones only, with some absent. The sample lists 81,000 or so clones, 70% to 75% occurring once. The J gene is TRBJ2-5, the V gene TRBV7-3; perhaps TRBD2 as D (7 bases). The material sequenced was PBMCs. This clonotype originated in a man in his 60s in good health and CMV-seronegative. CDR3 sequence reads: CASSLSGGGGLETQYF. CDR3 DNA: TGTGCCAGCAGCTTATCGGGGGGCGGGGGTCTGGAGACCCAGTACTTC.